The entry that follows covers one T cell receptor (beta chain) sequence. The target antigen is unknown. Repertoires were generated with immunoSEQ multiplex PCR, while TCRdb's copy carries only in-frame clones and drops some. The data contain 50,000 or so clones, 80% to 95% of them singletons. This specimen belongs to a study of graft-versus-host responses after intestinal transplantation. At the level of the study: Recipients got multivisceral, liver-intestinal, or isolated intestinal transplants. Study-wide results and caveats: There was an association between peak levels of circulating GvH clones and early post-transplant HvG declines. The recipient marrow held GvH clones, and some of them showed up first in ileum or blood.

The V gene's germline CDR1 is SGHDT and CDR2 YYEEEE. The CDR3 has 17 amino acids. V was shortened by 4 bases and J by 7 bases, with 26 bases between the two germline ends. The input for sequencing was PBMCs, taken 786 days after a first intestinal transplant, on the day of a second. The sequence came from a human patient who received an intestinal transplant, so some T cells may come from the graft donor. This rearrangement joins TRBV5-6 to TRBJ1-2; D may be TRBD1 (6 bases). The CDR3 region is CASSMAGQTGAGFGYTF. The CDR3, as DNA: TGTGCCAGCAGCATGGCGGGACAAACGGGGGCGGGATTTGGCTACACCTTC. The full variable domain, with the rest looked up from reference TRBV5-6 and TRBJ1-2, is DAGVTQSPTHLIKTRGQQVTLRCSPKSGHDTVSWYQQALGQGPQFIFQYYEEEERQRGNFPDRFSGHQFPNYSSELNVNALLLGDSALYLCASSMAGQTGAGFGYTFGSGTRLTVV.